Listed below are T cell receptor beta chains from one sample, sequenced in a study of shared clonotypes between healthy human individuals. TCRdb keeps only in-frame clones here, not all; method: immunoSEQ multiplex PCR. The sample comprises some 650,000 clones, more than 95% of which are singletons, and approximately 0.057% rests with the top ten. Source material: naive CD4+ T cells sorted from blood. The receptors originated from a woman aged 25 to 39 in good health. The conserved cysteine and the conserved F or W are not part of the CDR3 here. Each record gives: V gene, J gene, CDR3 length, D gene, CDR3 protein. A D gene is named only where the DNA matches it firmly.

>TRBV15|TRBJ1-4|13|-
ATSSAGATNEKLF
>TRBV5-1|TRBJ2-1|13|TRBD1
ASSPRPGTGNEQF
>TRBV5-1|TRBJ1-4|14|-
ASSLAGGRENEKLF
>TRBV28|TRBJ1-2|11|-
ASSLFQGTGYT
>TRBV5-1|TRBJ2-5|12|-
ASSLGGAQETQY
>TRBV2|TRBJ2-7|13|-
ASSAEGSISYEQY
>TRBV28|TRBJ2-7|14|-
ASSSPGASSGHEQY
>TRBV10-3|TRBJ1-4|13|TRBD1
AISATGAGNEKLF
>TRBV5-1|TRBJ1-2|12|TRBD1
ASSSGTGDYGYT
>TRBV7-9|TRBJ2-2|13|-
ASSEELKNTGELF
>TRBV28|TRBJ2-7|12|TRBD2
ASRRSSGIREQY
>TRBV5-1|TRBJ1-1|11|-
ASSLESRTEAF
>TRBV28|TRBJ2-4|13|TRBD1
ASSLRDRYKNIQY
>TRBV7-2|TRBJ2-5|15|-
ASSPRGGPPEEETQY
>TRBV28|TRBJ1-5|12|-
ASIRNPLGQPQH
>TRBV29-1|TRBJ2-1|11|-
SFSGSSYNEQF
>TRBV5-1|TRBJ2-7|12|TRBD1
ASSPRTGPYEQY
>TRBV10-3|TRBJ1-2|12|-
AISARGQSYGYT
>TRBV9|TRBJ1-1|14|TRBD1
ASSVEPGGLNTEAF
>TRBV11-2|TRBJ2-7|12|TRBD1
ASSPGTGVHEQY
>TRBV18|TRBJ1-4|13|-
ASSPDSLLNEKLF
>TRBV28|TRBJ1-5|15|-
ASSSAAGQPLNQPQH
>TRBV28|TRBJ2-7|12|-
ASKAPGPDYEQY
>TRBV29-1|TRBJ1-1|9|-
SVVSLTEAF
>TRBV27|TRBJ1-2|10|-
ASRDTNYGYT
>TRBV6-6|TRBJ1-4|12|TRBD1
ASSGQEKNEKLF
>TRBV7-9|TRBJ1-2|13|TRBD1
ASSLVTGTDYGYT
>TRBV5-4|TRBJ2-1|12|-
ASSLDYLNNEQF
>TRBV28|TRBJ1-1|14|TRBD1
ASTSPGQGLNTEAF
>TRBV20-1|TRBJ1-2|9|-
SAPKAYGYT
>TRBV7-9|TRBJ2-1|16|TRBD2
ASSSEFTSGTSYNEQF
>TRBV2|TRBJ2-1|14|-
ATWGSTGTYPNEQF
>TRBV5-1|TRBJ1-1|12|-
ASSLDRVNTEAF
>TRBV7-8|TRBJ2-5|13|TRBD2
ASSRGYGLGETQY
>TRBV18|TRBJ1-1|17|-
ASSPPETGVIGANTEAF
>TRBV7-9|TRBJ2-1|15|TRBD2
ASSAGLAGVGYNEQF
>TRBV2|TRBJ1-5|11|-
ASSPGSNQPQH
>TRBV29-1|TRBJ1-1|11|-
SVAGRMNTEAF
>TRBV28|TRBJ1-5|13|-
ASSLSAGHNQPQH
>TRBV5-1|TRBJ2-7|13|-
ASSSGVGGSYEQY
>TRBV28|TRBJ2-3|14|TRBD2
ASSLFATSGADTQY
>TRBV6-1|TRBJ2-7|9|-
AAVGPYEQY
>TRBV5-5|TRBJ2-7|14|TRBD1
ASSKIGTGSSYEQY
>TRBV6-5|TRBJ2-7|13|TRBD1
ASSTSGQTLRGQY
>TRBV10-1|TRBJ2-3|15|TRBD2
ASSESRLAGVVDTQY
>TRBV5-1|TRBJ2-2|16|TRBD1
ASRKDRGLGANAGELF
>TRBV28|TRBJ2-1|12|-
ASRPPGSPNEQF
>TRBV18|TRBJ1-5|16|-
ASSPVGSGAYSNQPQH
>TRBV19|TRBJ2-7|11|-
ASSIRPAYEQY
>TRBV5-1|TRBJ2-2|16|TRBD2
ASSSSPLAGENTGELF
>TRBV13|TRBJ2-5|15|TRBD1
ASSITLDRGQGETQY
>TRBV27|TRBJ2-1|13|-
ASGGVPGGFSKQF
>TRBV10-3|TRBJ2-3|14|TRBD1
AISESQGAHTDTQY